A selection of T cell receptor beta chains follows, all from one sample in a study of cytomegalovirus exposure and HLA in healthy donors. Clones were sequenced by immunoSEQ multiplex PCR, and TCRdb holds only the in-frame ones, with some missing. The table lists 180,000 or so clones, more than 60% of them singletons. The sequencing input was PBMCs. The receptors were gathered from a human donor in good health. Both conserved end residues are part of each CDR3. The D gene is left open where the match is weak. A row's size may be missing; if present it is once, few, many or a size class.

d_call	j_call	clone_size	v_call	cdr3_nt	cdr3_aa
TRBD1	TRBJ1-6	-	TRBV2	TGTGCCAGCAATCCGGGACAGTATAATTCACCCCTCCACTTT	CASNPGQYNSPLHF
TRBD1	TRBJ1-2	-	TRBV19	TGTGCCAGCGATAGCGACCAGGGGGTCTATGGCTACACCTTC	CASDSDQGVYGYTF
TRBD1	TRBJ1-4	-	TRBV27	TGTGCCAGCAACAAAAAGGGCCCAGGGGGTGAAAAACTGTTTTTT	CASNKKGPGGEKLFF
-	TRBJ1-3	-	TRBV5-1	TGCGCCAGCAGCTTGGGACAGTCCCTGGGAAACACCATATATTTT	CASSLGQSLGNTIYF
-	TRBJ2-3	-	TRBV18	TGTGCCAGCTCACCACTAATCCTAGGTGGAGATACGCAGTATTTT	CASSPLILGGDTQYF
-	TRBJ2-5	-	TRBV9	TGTGCCAGCAGCGTAGCCGGCAGGGTGGGTGGAGAGACCCAGTACTTC	CASSVAGRVGGETQYF
TRBD1	TRBJ1-6	few	TRBV12-5	TGTGCTAGTGCTCGAGGACAGGGGGCTGATTCACCCCTCCACTTT	CASARGQGADSPLHF
TRBD1	TRBJ1-1	-	TRBV5-1	TGCGCCAGCAGCTTGGGGGGTCAGGGGGCAGGTGAAGCTTTCTTT	CASSLGGQGAGEAFF
-	TRBJ2-7	-	TRBV6-6	TGTGCCAGCAGTCCCACCTTATACGAGCAGTACTTC	CASSPTLYEQYF
-	TRBJ2-7	-	TRBV19	TGTGCCACCACGGCACGGGGAACCTACGAGCAGTACTTC	CATTARGTYEQYF
-	TRBJ1-5	-	TRBV19	TGTGCCAGTAGTATAGATCCGGGGGATTACAATCAGCCCCAGCATTTT	CASSIDPGDYNQPQHF
-	TRBJ1-1	-	TRBV29-1	TGCAGCGTTGGGGCGGGGATGATGAACACTGAAGCTTTCTTT	CSVGAGMMNTEAFF
-	TRBJ2-1	-	TRBV9	TGTGCCAGCAGCGGGCAGTCTGAAAATGAGCAGTTCTTC	CASSGQSENEQFF
-	TRBJ2-7	-	TRBV4-1	TGCGCCAGCAGCCAAGATCATACTAGCACCTTTACCTACGAGCAGTACTTC	CASSQDHTSTFTYEQYF
TRBD2	TRBJ2-7	few	TRBV30	TGTGCCTGGAGTAAAGGACTAGACTACGAGCAGTACTTC	CAWSKGLDYEQYF
-	TRBJ2-5	-	TRBV6-1	TGTGCCAGCAGGTGGGAAGCGGTGGCGGGGACCCAGTACTTC	CASRWEAVAGTQYF
-	TRBJ2-3	few	TRBV4-1	TGCGCCAGCAGCCAAGATAGGGGATCAGATACGCAGTATTTT	CASSQDRGSDTQYF
-	TRBJ1-2	once	TRBV19	TGTGCCAGTAGTCAGGGGCGTTTGGAGGGCTACACCTTC	CASSQGRLEGYTF
-	TRBJ1-2	few	TRBV30	TGTGCCTGGAGTGTACTAAGGGGCTATGGCTACACCTTC	CAWSVLRGYGYTF
TRBD1	TRBJ1-6	medium-sized	TRBV6-4	TGTGCCAGCAGTGACTCGGGACAGGGGGCTTCACCCCTCCACTTT	CASSDSGQGASPLHF
TRBD1	TRBJ1-1	many	TRBV6-5	TGTGCCAGCAGTTACTCAGGCGGAGACAGGGTCAAGGAAGCTTTCTTT	CASSYSGGDRVKEAFF
-	TRBJ1-5	-	TRBV15	TGTGCCACCAGCAGAGATCGGGCCGCAGGAGGGAAGCCCCAGCATTTT	CATSRDRAAGGKPQHF
-	TRBJ2-2	-	TRBV18	TGTGCCAGCCGAGGTTCCACCGGGGAGCTGTTTTTT	CASRGSTGELFF
TRBD1	TRBJ2-7	-	TRBV5-1	TGCGCCAGCAGCTCCTACAGGACAGGGATCTACGAGCAGTACTTC	CASSSYRTGIYEQYF
-	TRBJ2-1	few	TRBV9	TGTGCCAGCAGCGTCCTAGGAGATGGCAATGAGCAGTTCTTC	CASSVLGDGNEQFF
TRBD2	TRBJ2-5	once	TRBV7-8	TGTGCCAGCAGCTTAGTATCGGGACTAGCGGGGGGCTATCAAGAGACCCAGTACTTC	CASSLVSGLAGGYQETQYF
-	TRBJ1-5	-	TRBV7-8	TGTGCCAGCAGCTTAGTTACAGGGCATAGCAATCAGCCCCAGCATTTT	CASSLVTGHSNQPQHF
TRBD1	TRBJ1-2	few	TRBV7-9	TGTTCCAGCAGCTTGGGACCCGGGACAGGGCATGGCTACACCTTC	CSSSLGPGTGHGYTF
TRBD1	TRBJ1-1	-	TRBV5-1	TGCGCCAGCAGCTCCTGGGTCAGGGGGCGGGACGGTGAAGCTTTCTTT	CASSSWVRGRDGEAFF
-	TRBJ2-3	few	TRBV2	TGTGCCAGCAGTGGTTGGGTCAGCGCCGATACGCAGTATTTT	CASSGWVSADTQYF
-	TRBJ2-4	-	TRBV7-2	TGTGCCAGCAGCGCTCCAGGGTGGGTCATTCAGTACTTC	CASSAPGWVIQYF
TRBD1	TRBJ1-5	-	TRBV19	TGTGCCAGTAGTATCTTAACAGGGGATTTTTATAGCAATCAGCCCCAGCATTTT	CASSILTGDFYSNQPQHF
-	TRBJ1-2	-	TRBV5-4	TGTGCCAGCAGCTTGGCCTCAGGGGCGAACTATGGCTACACCTTC	CASSLASGANYGYTF
-	TRBJ1-2	-	TRBV27	TGTGCCAGCAGTCTATCCCAGAACTATGGCTACACCTTC	CASSLSQNYGYTF
-	TRBJ2-3	-	TRBV5-8	TGTGCCAGCAGCTTGGAACAGTCTAGCACAGATACGCAGTATTTT	CASSLEQSSTDTQYF
-	TRBJ2-5	-	TRBV27	TGTGCCAGCAGTTTATTGGCGGGGCAAGAGACCCAGTACTTC	CASSLLAGQETQYF
TRBD2	TRBJ2-6	-	TRBV19	TGTGCCACGGGGGGGCCGACCTCCTTCTCTGGGGCCAACGTCCTGACTTTC	CATGGPTSFSGANVLTF
-	TRBJ2-3	-	TRBV7-9	TGTGCCAGCAGCTTAGCGAGTGATACGCAGTATTTT	CASSLASDTQYF
TRBD1	TRBJ2-6	once	TRBV19	TGTGCCAGTAGTCTGGTCGGCGGACAGGGACCCTCTGGGGCCAACGTCCTGACTTTC	CASSLVGGQGPSGANVLTF
-	TRBJ1-1	once	TRBV18	TGTGCCAGCTCACCACCTAGAGTGAACACTGAAGCTTTCTTT	CASSPPRVNTEAFF
TRBD1	TRBJ1-4	-	TRBV5-5	TGTGCCAGCAGCGGGACAGCGAAGGTTAATGAAAAACTGTTTTTT	CASSGTAKVNEKLFF
TRBD1	TRBJ1-2	-	TRBV9	TGTGCCAGCAGCGTAGGAAGGGACAGGGGATTCGGCTACACCTTC	CASSVGRDRGFGYTF
TRBD2	TRBJ2-7	-	TRBV7-8	TGTGCCAGCAGATTAGGAATCGGGGGGTCCTACGAGCAGTACTTC	CASRLGIGGSYEQYF
-	TRBJ1-4	-	TRBV7-2	TGTGCCAGCAGCTTAGAAGGCAGTGAGGGACTGTTTTTT	CASSLEGSEGLFF
-	TRBJ2-7	-	TRBV5-6	TGTGCCAGCAGCTTGCGGCTAGCAAACGAGCAGTACTTC	CASSLRLANEQYF
TRBD1	TRBJ2-2	-	TRBV7-3	TGTGCCAGCAGCTTATCAGGGGGCGCGACGATCGGGGAGCTGTTTTTT	CASSLSGGATIGELFF
-	TRBJ1-2	-	TRBV7-9	TGTGCCAGCAGCTTGAGCAACTATGGCTACACCTTC	CASSLSNYGYTF
-	TRBJ2-3	few	TRBV19	TGTGCCAGTAGTATCGGGAGCACAGATACGCAGTATTTT	CASSIGSTDTQYF
TRBD1	TRBJ2-1	-	TRBV30	TGTGCCTGGAGCCCCCTCGACAGGGACCATGAGCAGTTCTTC	CAWSPLDRDHEQFF
TRBD2	TRBJ2-5	once	TRBV5-8	TGTGCCAGCAGCTTGGTCGGGGGGTTCGGGGAGACCCAGTACTTC	CASSLVGGFGETQYF
-	TRBJ1-2	-	TRBV4-1	TGCGCCAGCAGCCAAGGAAGCCATAACTATGGCTACACCTTC	CASSQGSHNYGYTF
TRBD1	TRBJ2-2	-	TRBV14	TGTGCCAGCAGTAGCAGGGGGCGGACCGGGGAGCTGTTTTTT	CASSSRGRTGELFF
-	TRBJ1-2	-	TRBV30	TGTGCCTGGAGTCGAATCACAGGCCAGGCAAGGGGCTACACCTTC	CAWSRITGQARGYTF
TRBD1	TRBJ1-1	-	TRBV2	TGTGCCAGCAGAGGGTGGACAGGGTATGGTGAAGCTTTCTTT	CASRGWTGYGEAFF
-	TRBJ1-1	-	TRBV19	TGTGCCAGTATGAGACAGCAGAACACGAACACTGAAGCTTTCTTT	CASMRQQNTNTEAFF
-	TRBJ2-7	-	TRBV5-4	TGTGCCAGCAGCTCCCTCGAGACAGACTCCTACGAGCAGTACTTC	CASSSLETDSYEQYF
TRBD2	TRBJ2-7	many	TRBV25-1	TGTGCCAGCAGAATGGGGACTAGCGGCTCCGACGAGCAGTACTTC	CASRMGTSGSDEQYF
TRBD1	TRBJ1-2	few	TRBV10-2	TGCGCCAGCAGTCGACAGGGGGTCGGCTATGGCTACACCTTC	CASSRQGVGYGYTF
TRBD2	TRBJ2-7	-	TRBV5-8	TGTGCCAGCCGCCGGGGACTAACCTACGAGCAGTACTTC	CASRRGLTYEQYF
TRBD1	TRBJ1-2	-	TRBV7-8	TGTGCCAGCAGCTTAGCGAGGACAGGGTTTTATGGCTACACCTTC	CASSLARTGFYGYTF